This T cell receptor beta chain was obtained from a study of T cell repertoires in cytomegalovirus infection. For the study at large: Evidence of both CMV infection and a matching HLA type came from public TCR beta signatures.

This CDR3 is built from 21 residues. CDR1 is LGHNA and CDR2 is YNFKEQ in the germline V gene. Trimming cost V 2 bases and J 6 bases; bases outside gene matches: 23. Each CDR3 protein gets one entry after TCRdb re-called the reads with MiXCR. The table shows roughly 150,000 distinct CDR3 sequences, with about 22% occurring only once. This clonotype was seen more than once but under ten times. Its antigen is unknown. The study, taken as a whole, reports: Ex vivo, HLA-C-restricted CMV-specific TCR beta clonotypes prevailed over the rest of the response. Summed frequency of public TCR beta families distinguished CMV carriers with the relevant HLA.

This TCR derives from a human donor in good health (CMV status not recorded). Some clones in this sample may be carry-over from other donors' samples. This chain uses TRBV4-2 with TRBJ1-5, with 9 nucleotides matching TRBD1. The specimen comprised CD8+ T cells from cultured PBMCs, sampled from culture after CMV antigen stimulation. CDR3 in DNA: TGTGCCAGCAGCCAAAAGGGGGGAAGGGACAGGGATCCCCCACTTTGTCAGCCCCAGCATTTT. Protein: CASSQKGGRDRDPPLCQPQHF.